Sequencing of this T cell receptor beta chain was carried out in a study of identical twins. Study-wide findings and caveats: For out-of-frame alpha sequences shared by twins, low generation probability was in excess. Analyses of zero insertions could be partly confounded by invariant MAIT and iNKT cells. Conclusions were based on cross-sectional statistical analysis, without following the same donors.

A word on this clonotype: Its antigen is undetermined.

This CDR3 has 15 amino acids. J was trimmed by 4 bases and V by 4 bases; bases with no gene match: 8. Per the germline V gene, CDR1 is SGHRS and CDR2 is YFSETQ. With template switching, a universal primer site was added, and the cDNA carried unique molecular identifiers. In TCRdb, the 5' RACE reads were re-called with MiXCR into one record per CDR3 protein. The repertoire holds about 240,000 distinct CDR3 sequences, with about 10% as singletons. Input material: memory T cells sorted from blood. This sequence was found in a man aged 50 to 59 in good health. The chain has TRBV5-1 and TRBJ2-5; 9 positions agree with TRBD1. In DNA form, the CDR3 reads TGCGCCAGCAGCCCCGGGACAGGGTTCGGAGAGACCCAGTACTTC. Protein: CASSPGTGFGETQYF. The variable domain in full, completed from reference TRBV5-1 and TRBJ2-5, reads KAGVTQTPRYLIKTRGQQVTLSCSPISGHRSVSWYQQTPGQGLQFLFEYFSETQRNKGNFPGRFSGRQFSNSRSEMNVSTLELGDSALYLCASSPGTGFGETQYFGPGTRLLVL.